The 16 T cell receptor beta chains reported below all come from one sample, sequenced in a study of low-dose radiotherapy and immunotherapy resistance in tumors. First-strand cDNA relied on TRAV- and TRBV-specific primers spanning alpha and beta chains. Both a constant-region primer and a V-primer adapter served to amplify TCRs across roughly 22 PCR cycles. TCRdb used MiXCR to reprocess the reads, holding one entry per CDR3 protein. This sample has about 9,200 distinct CDR3 sequences; roughly 42% occur once, and the top ten carry roughly 5.2%. These TCRs come from a human donor with advanced metastatic prostate, ovarian, gallbladder or colorectal cancer (not recorded which). This table probably holds off-target reads from a library built for another chain.

The V and J genes are TRBV5-4 and TRBJ2-5; TRBD1 agrees at 7 bases. V gave up 9 bases and J gave up 2 bases; unmatched junction bases: 4. The CDR3 has 12 amino acids. The V gene's germline CDR1 is SGHNT and CDR2 YYREEE (reference sequence). This CDR3 is CATLDRQETQYF. The DNA of the CDR3 is TGTGCCACCCTGGACAGGCAAGAGACCCAGTACTTC.

V is TRBV30 and J is TRBJ2-7; D assignment may be TRBD1 or TRBD2 (6 bases each). Germline values: CDR1 GTSNPN, CDR2 SVGIG (reference sequence). The CDR3 covers 14 residues. V dropped 2 bases and J dropped 4 bases, with 15 bases sitting between them. The CDR3 DNA follows: TGTGCCTGGAGTCCGGCCGGGGGCGGGTACGAGCAGTACTTC. Translation gives CAWSPAGGGYEQYF.

This clonotype came up a few times. This rearrangement joins TRBV20-1 to TRBJ2-1; 11 nucleotides agree with TRBD1. This CDR3 is 17 amino acids long. Trimming at V came to 3 bases and at J to 1 base, leaving 8 bases not matched to a gene. Per germline, CDR1 DFQATT and CDR2 SNEGSKA (reference sequence). In nucleotides, the CDR3 is TGCAGTGCTAGGAGGGCCGGGACAGGGGGGTCCTACAATGAGCAGTTCTTC. Its translation: CSARRAGTGGSYNEQFF.

V gene TRBV7-6 combines with J gene TRBJ1-1; 7 positions agree with TRBD1. The CDR3 is made up of 14 amino acids. From germline, CDR1 is SGHVS and CDR2 FNYEAQ. J was trimmed by 4 bases and V by 0 bases; bases with no gene match: 2. CDR3 nucleotide sequence: TGTGCCAGCAGCTTAGCCCGACAGGGCACTGAAGCTTTCTTT. This sequence encodes CASSLARQGTEAFF.

The chain is built from TRBV5-1 and TRBJ1-2; D may be TRBD1 (5 bases). Germline V lookup: CDR1 SGHRS, CDR2 YFSETQ. The CDR3 runs to 13 residues. V lost 4 bases and J 6 bases, leaving 13 bases between the germline ends. Written as DNA, the CDR3 is TGCGCCAGCAGCAAGCAGGGTGAGGATGGCTACACCTTC. Its protein product is CASSKQGEDGYTF.

This clonotype was counted only a few times. V is TRBV20-1 and J is TRBJ2-5; 8 bases agree with TRBD2. The CDR3 loop spans 15 amino acids. Germline values: CDR1 DFQATT, CDR2 SNEGSKA (reference sequence). With 2 bases clipped from V and 5 bases from J, the junction kept 10 bases outside the gene matches. CDR3 DNA: TGCAGTGCTAGAAGAAAGGGGGGACTAGATGAGACCCAGTACTTC. Its translation is CSARRKGGLDETQYF.

This clonotype showed up just a few times. The chain couples TRBV25-1 to TRBJ1-5; D gene unclear. The CDR3 is 13 amino acids. Trimming left V 4 bases short and J 5 bases short, with 9 bases between. CDR1 is MGHDK and CDR2 is SYGVNS in the germline V gene. The CDR3 coding sequence is TGTGCCAGCAGTGCCAGGTGGGATCAGCCCCAGCATTTT. This translates into CASSARWDQPQHF.

This clonotype was counted only a few times. CDR3: CASSSPGQRRRNQPQHF. The CDR3, as DNA: TGTGCCAGCAGTTCACCGGGACAGAGGAGGAGGAATCAGCCCCAGCATTTT. The chain links TRBV28 to TRBJ1-5; TRBD1 matches at 7 bases. The CDR3 totals 17 residues. J gave up 4 bases and V 4 bases, and 13 bases lay outside the gene matches. The germline CDR1 and CDR2 sequences are MDHEN and SYDVKM.

Only a few counts were recorded for this clonotype. The CDR3: CASSIPRAGGTDTQYF. CDR3 in DNA: TGTGCCAGTAGTATCCCCCGAGCGGGAGGCACAGATACGCAGTATTTT. The chain couples TRBV19 to TRBJ2-3, with 8 bases matching TRBD2. The CDR3 is 16 residues long. CDR1 LNHDA and CDR2 SQIVND come from the germline V gene (reference sequence). J gave up 1 base and V 3 bases, and 6 bases lay outside the gene matches.

This clonotype showed up just once. The chain combines TRBV2 with TRBJ2-1; 10 bases are shared with TRBD1. CDR3 length equals 13 residues. J gave up 7 bases and V 6 bases, and 3 bases lay outside the gene matches. CDR1 is SNHLY, CDR2 FYNNEI, per germline. DNA for the CDR3: TGTGCCAGCAGCAGACAGGGGGCTAATGAGCAGTTCTTC. Its protein product is CASSRQGANEQFF.

This clonotype has only a few counts. V gene TRBV9 combines with J gene TRBJ1-1; D might be TRBD1 (5 bases). This CDR3 has 14 amino acids. Per germline, CDR1 SGDLS and CDR2 YYNGEE. V gave up 3 bases and J gave up 5 bases, with 14 bases separating them. CDR3 DNA sequence: TGTGCCAGCAGCGGGGACGGGGCGCGGACTGAAGCTTTCTTT. Protein sequence: CASSGDGARTEAFF.

The rearrangement uses TRBV7-8 and TRBJ2-5; TRBD1 matches 10 bases. Germline CDR1 reads SGHVS; CDR2 reads FQNEAQ. The CDR3 totals 17 residues. V lost 4 bases and J lost 4; bases outside the gene matches: 12. This chain's CDR3 is CASSSAKGQGLGETQYF. The DNA of the CDR3 is TGTGCCAGCAGCTCGGCCAAGGGACAGGGGCTTGGAGAGACCCAGTACTTC.

The chain couples TRBV2 to TRBJ2-2, with no clear D. CDR1 SNHLY and CDR2 FYNNEI come from the germline V gene. The CDR3 runs to 12 residues. Trimming stripped 5 bases from V and 6 bases from J, with 7 bases between. The CDR3 DNA sequence: TGTGCCAGCAGTTCGGCAGCCGGGGAGCTGTTTTTT. It yields the protein CASSSAAGELFF.

J is TRBJ2-6 and V is TRBV29-1; the match to TRBD2 covers 7 bases. The trim removed 3 bases at V and 1 base at J, leaving 3 bases unmatched. The CDR3 loop spans 15 amino acids. CDR1 is SQVTM, CDR2 ANQGSEA, per germline. This CDR3 is CSVDTGGSGANVLTF. The CDR3 bases are TGCAGCGTTGATACGGGGGGATCTGGGGCCAACGTCCTGACTTTC.

V gene TRBV18 combines with J gene TRBJ1-5; the match to TRBD1 covers 8 bases. The ends lost 3 bases at V and 2 bases at J; junction bases unmatched: 6. Germline CDR1 KGHSH, CDR2 LQKENI. This CDR3 region has 16 residues. CDR3 bases: TGTGCCAGCTCACCGCCAGGACAGGGAGGCAATCAGCCCCAGCATTTT. Protein: CASSPPGQGGNQPQHF.

This rearrangement joins TRBV18 to TRBJ2-3; maybe TRBD2 (5 bases). Germline V gene data show CDR1 as KGHSH and CDR2 as LQKENI. The CDR3 has 14 residues. V lost 1 base to trimming and J lost 5 bases, with 10 bases between them. CDR3 region: CASSPLSSGDTQYF. CDR3 sequence (DNA): TGTGCCAGCTCACCACTGAGCAGCGGAGATACGCAGTATTTT.